This record looks at one T cell receptor (beta chain) sequence and its context. This sample is part of a study of blood T cell repertoires in COVID-19. Study at large: Sites across the United States, Italy and Spain contributed samples from acute and convalescent COVID-19. The analysed material was cDNA or gDNA that came from T cells, B-cell-depleted T cells, or PBMCs.

In the source study's methods: By means of reference gene primer amplification, nucleated cell counts were estimated. Profiling relied on immunoSEQ multiplex PCR, and the TCRdb table lists in-frame clones only, not all of them. D and trimming were read from the DNA, whereas the V and J calls and clone size are those reported in that table. The table shows fewer than 250,000 clones, with 70% to 90% occurring only once. The sequenced material came from peripheral blood. This clonotype was sampled from a middle-aged woman who had recovered from COVID-19.

Here the CDR3 DNA reads TGTGCCAGCGATAGACAATCTGATGGCTACACCTTC. Its protein product is CASDRQSDGYTF. This sequence joins TRBV6-5 and TRBJ1-2, with unresolved D. V was trimmed by 8 bases and J by 6 bases, leaving 13 bases between them. The germline V gene has CDR1 MNHEY and CDR2 SVGAGI. The CDR3 is 12 amino acids.